Below, 10 T cell receptor beta chains from the same sample are listed, as sequenced in a study of CD8 T cells in Susac syndrome. The RNA, roughly 0.5 to 1 ug, was put through reverse transcription using random hexamers. TCRdb reprocessed the immunoSEQ multiplex PCR reads via MiXCR and lists one record per CDR3 protein. Among 130,000 or so distinct CDR3 sequences listed, about 94% were seen once. Sequencing input: CD8+ T cells from PBMCs. The receptors were gathered from a human donor with Susac syndrome.

The V gene is TRBV19, the J gene TRBJ1-1, with D uncertain. CDR3 length equals 12 residues. Germline values: CDR1 LNHDA, CDR2 SQIVND (reference sequence). The V and J ends lost 7 bases and 6 bases respectively, with 12 bases between them. CDR3: CASTFGNAEAFF. In DNA form, the CDR3 reads TGTGCCAGTACCTTCGGAAATGCTGAAGCTTTCTTT.

V is TRBV27 and J is TRBJ1-5; D not certain. This CDR3 region has 13 residues. The ends were cut back, 4 bases at V and 3 bases at J, with 7 bases in the middle. Germline V CDR1 and CDR2: MNHEY, SMNVEV (reference sequence). CDR3 bases: TGTGCCAGCAGTTCCGACAACAATCAGCCCCAGCATTTT. This sequence encodes CASSSDNNQPQHF.

V gene TRBV12-3 or TRBV12-4 combines with J gene TRBJ2-7; D gene ambiguous. The length of the CDR3 is 13 residues. Trimming shortened V by 1 base and J by 3 bases, and 7 bases separated the two germline ends. DNA for the CDR3: TGTGCCAGCAGTTTAGTCGATCTCTACGAGCAGTACTTC. Protein product: CASSLVDLYEQYF.

The rearrangement joins TRBV29-1 to TRBJ2-2; either TRBD1 or TRBD2 may supply D (5 bases each). Between the trimmed V and J ends, which lost 2 bases and 4 bases, there was a span of 14 bases. The CDR3 is 15 residues long. Looked up from germline, CDR1 is SQVTM and CDR2 is ANQGSEA. Here the CDR3 reads CSVELGEGSTGELFF. The CDR3 nucleotides read TGCAGCGTTGAATTGGGTGAGGGGAGCACCGGGGAGCTGTTTTTT.

The rearrangement uses TRBV20-1 and TRBJ1-5; 7 bases are shared with TRBD1. CDR1 is DFQATT, CDR2 SNEGSKA, per germline (reference sequence). V shed 6 bases and J 5 bases; nucleotides not matched to a gene: 16. The CDR3 spans 16 residues. This CDR3 is CSASRKVRGAYQPQHF. The CDR3 DNA follows: TGCAGTGCCTCTAGGAAGGTCAGGGGGGCGTATCAGCCCCAGCATTTT.

The chain uses TRBV7-3 and TRBJ2-1; D possibly uses TRBD1 or TRBD2 (5 bases each). Germline V gives CDR1 SGHTA, CDR2 FQGTGA. Between the trimmed V and J ends, which lost 6 bases and 10 bases, there was a span of 16 bases. CDR3 length equals 13 residues. This chain's CDR3 is CASSGGGLGEQFF. The CDR3 DNA is TGTGCCAGCAGTGGTGGGGGTCTCGGGGAGCAGTTCTTC.

The chain joins TRBV11-3 to TRBJ2-1; 11 bases map to TRBD2. Germline loops: CDR1 SGHNT, CDR2 YENEEA. This CDR3 is built from 17 residues. V lost 8 bases and J lost 9; bases outside the gene matches: 18. CDR3 nucleotide sequence: TGTGCCAGCTCTACCCCCACTAGCGGGGGCCGCCAGGGTGAGCAGTTCTTC. Translation: CASSTPTSGGRQGEQFF.

V is TRBV7-2 and J is TRBJ2-7; D gene uncertain. The V gene lost 1 base and the J gene lost 7 bases, with 8 bases spanning the gap. From germline, CDR1 is SGHTA and CDR2 FQGNSA. The CDR3 extends over 12 amino acids. The CDR3 loop reads CASSLVWGEQYF. DNA of the CDR3: TGTGCCAGCAGCTTAGTATGGGGTGAGCAGTACTTC.

The rearrangement joins TRBV29-1 to TRBJ1-1; no definite D call. The germline gives CDR1 SQVTM, CDR2 ANQGSEA. The CDR3 contains 12 residues. Trimming pared 5 bases from V and 3 bases from J, leaving 10 bases between. The CDR3 sequence is CSVIRKDTEAFF. For the CDR3, the DNA is TGCAGCGTTATCAGAAAGGACACTGAAGCTTTCTTT.

This chain joins TRBV9 and TRBJ2-6; 7 bases are a match to TRBD1. The J segment lost 0 bases and the V segment lost 3 bases, leaving 15 bases of the junction unmatched. Germline V gene data show CDR1 as SGDLS and CDR2 as YYNGEE. The CDR3 consists of 20 residues. CDR3 sequence reads: CASSGPPGQSAFSGANVLTF. The CDR3 bases are TGTGCCAGCAGCGGACCCCCGGGACAGTCTGCTTTCTCTGGGGCCAACGTCCTGACTTTC.